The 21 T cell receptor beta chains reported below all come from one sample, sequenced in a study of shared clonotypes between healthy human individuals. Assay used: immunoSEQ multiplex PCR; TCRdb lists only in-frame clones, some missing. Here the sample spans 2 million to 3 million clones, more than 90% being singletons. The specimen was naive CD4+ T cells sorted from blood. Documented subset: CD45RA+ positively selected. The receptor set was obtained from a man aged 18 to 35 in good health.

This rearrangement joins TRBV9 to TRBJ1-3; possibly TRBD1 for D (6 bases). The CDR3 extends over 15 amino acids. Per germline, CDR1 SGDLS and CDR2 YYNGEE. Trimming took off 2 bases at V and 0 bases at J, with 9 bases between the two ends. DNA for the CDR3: TGTGCCAGCAGCGTCGGGACATACTCTGGAAACACCATATATTTT. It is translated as CASSVGTYSGNTIYF.

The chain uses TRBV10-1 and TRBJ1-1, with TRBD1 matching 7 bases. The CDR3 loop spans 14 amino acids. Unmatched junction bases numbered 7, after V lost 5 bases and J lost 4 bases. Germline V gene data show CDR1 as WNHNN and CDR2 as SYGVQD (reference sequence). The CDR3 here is CASSPNRGLTEAFF. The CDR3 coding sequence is TGCGCCAGCAGTCCAAACAGGGGACTCACTGAAGCTTTCTTT.

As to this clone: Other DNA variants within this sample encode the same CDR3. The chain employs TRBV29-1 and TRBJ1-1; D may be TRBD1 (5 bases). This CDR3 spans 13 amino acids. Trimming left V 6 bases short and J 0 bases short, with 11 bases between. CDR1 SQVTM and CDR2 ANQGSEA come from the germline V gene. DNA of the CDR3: TGCAGCGTCATGGGGCGGCTGAACACTGAAGCTTTCTTT. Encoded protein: CSVMGRLNTEAFF.

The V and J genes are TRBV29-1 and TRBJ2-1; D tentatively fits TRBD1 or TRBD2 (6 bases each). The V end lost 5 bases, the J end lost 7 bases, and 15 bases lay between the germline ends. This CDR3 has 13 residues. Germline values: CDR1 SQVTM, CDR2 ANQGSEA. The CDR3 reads CSVWSGAGNEQFF. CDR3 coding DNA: TGCAGCGTTTGGTCGGGGGCAGGGAATGAGCAGTTCTTC.

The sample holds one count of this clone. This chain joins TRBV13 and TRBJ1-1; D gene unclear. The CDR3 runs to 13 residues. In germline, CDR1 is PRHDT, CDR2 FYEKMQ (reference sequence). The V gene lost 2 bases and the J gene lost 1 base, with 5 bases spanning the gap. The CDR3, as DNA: TGTGCCAGCAGCTTAAACAGGAACACTGAAGCTTTCTTT. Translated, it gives CASSLNRNTEAFF. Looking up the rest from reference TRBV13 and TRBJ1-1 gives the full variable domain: AAGVIQSPRHLIKEKRETATLKCYPIPRHDTVYWYQQGPGQDPQFLISFYEKMQSDKGSIPDRFSAQQFSDYHSELNMSSLELGDSALYFCASSLNRNTEAFFGQGTRLTVV.

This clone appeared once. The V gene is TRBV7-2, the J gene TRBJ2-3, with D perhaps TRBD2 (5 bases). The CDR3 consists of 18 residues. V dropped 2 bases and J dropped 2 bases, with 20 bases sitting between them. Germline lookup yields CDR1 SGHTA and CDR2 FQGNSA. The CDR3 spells CASSLLPQGSVYTDTQYF. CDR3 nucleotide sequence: TGTGCCAGCAGCTTACTACCCCAAGGTAGCGTTTACACAGATACGCAGTATTTT.

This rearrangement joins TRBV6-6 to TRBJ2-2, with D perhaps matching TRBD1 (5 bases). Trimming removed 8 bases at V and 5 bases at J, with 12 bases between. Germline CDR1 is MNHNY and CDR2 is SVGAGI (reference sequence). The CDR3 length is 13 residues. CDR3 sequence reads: CASCRDKTGELFF. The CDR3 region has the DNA TGTGCCAGCTGCAGGGATAAAACCGGGGAGCTGTTTTTT.

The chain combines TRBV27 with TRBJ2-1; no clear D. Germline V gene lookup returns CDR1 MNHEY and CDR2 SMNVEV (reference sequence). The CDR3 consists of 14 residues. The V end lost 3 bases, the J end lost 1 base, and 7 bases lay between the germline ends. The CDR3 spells CASSLVFSYNEQFF. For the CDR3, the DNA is TGTGCCAGCAGTTTGGTTTTTTCCTACAATGAGCAGTTCTTC.

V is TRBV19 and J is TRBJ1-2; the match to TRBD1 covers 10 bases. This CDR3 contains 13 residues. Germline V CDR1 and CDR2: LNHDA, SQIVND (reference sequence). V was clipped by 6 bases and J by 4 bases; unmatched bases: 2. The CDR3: CASRWTGGYGYTF. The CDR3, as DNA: TGTGCCAGTAGGTGGACAGGGGGCTATGGCTACACCTTC.

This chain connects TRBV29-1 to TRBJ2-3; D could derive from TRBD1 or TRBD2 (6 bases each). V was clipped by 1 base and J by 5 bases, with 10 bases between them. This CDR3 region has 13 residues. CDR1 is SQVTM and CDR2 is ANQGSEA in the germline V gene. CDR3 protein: CSVEGGAQDTQYF. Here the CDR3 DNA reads TGCAGCGTTGAAGGGGGGGCCCAAGATACGCAGTATTTT.

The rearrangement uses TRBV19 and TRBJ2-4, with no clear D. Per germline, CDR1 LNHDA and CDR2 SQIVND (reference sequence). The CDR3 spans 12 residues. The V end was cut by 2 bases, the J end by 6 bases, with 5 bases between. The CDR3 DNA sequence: TGTGCCAGTAGTATAATCGGAAACATTCAGTACTTC. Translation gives CASSIIGNIQYF.

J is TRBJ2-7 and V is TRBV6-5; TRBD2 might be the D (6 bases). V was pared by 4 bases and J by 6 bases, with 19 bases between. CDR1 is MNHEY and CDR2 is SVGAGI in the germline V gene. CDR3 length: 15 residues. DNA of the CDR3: TGTGCCAGCAGTTCCCCAGCCTTGGGGCGGGGCGAGCAGTACTTC. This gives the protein CASSSPALGRGEQYF.

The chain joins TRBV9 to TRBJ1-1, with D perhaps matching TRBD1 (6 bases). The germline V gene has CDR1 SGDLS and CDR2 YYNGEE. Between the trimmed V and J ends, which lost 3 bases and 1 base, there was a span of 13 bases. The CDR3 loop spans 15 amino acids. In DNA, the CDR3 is TGTGCCAGCAGCGCCGACCCGACAGGGAACACTGAAGCTTTCTTT. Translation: CASSADPTGNTEAFF.

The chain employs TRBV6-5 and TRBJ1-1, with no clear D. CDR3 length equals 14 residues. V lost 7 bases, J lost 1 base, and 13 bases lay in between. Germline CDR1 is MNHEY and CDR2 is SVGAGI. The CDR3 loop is CASTFGGSNTEAFF. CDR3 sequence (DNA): TGTGCCAGCACCTTCGGAGGTTCGAACACTGAAGCTTTCTTT.

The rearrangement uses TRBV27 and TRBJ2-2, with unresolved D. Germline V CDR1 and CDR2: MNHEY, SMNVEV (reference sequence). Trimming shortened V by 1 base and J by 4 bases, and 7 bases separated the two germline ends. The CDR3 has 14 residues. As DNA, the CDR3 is TGTGCCAGCAGTTTATTAGTCAGCACCGGGGAGCTGTTTTTT. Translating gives CASSLLVSTGELFF.

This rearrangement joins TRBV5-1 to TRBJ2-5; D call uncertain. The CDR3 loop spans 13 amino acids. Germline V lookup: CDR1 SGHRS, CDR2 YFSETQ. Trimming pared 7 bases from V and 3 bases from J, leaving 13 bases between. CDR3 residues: CASARRAEETQYF. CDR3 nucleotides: TGCGCCAGCGCCCGTAGGGCCGAAGAGACCCAGTACTTC.

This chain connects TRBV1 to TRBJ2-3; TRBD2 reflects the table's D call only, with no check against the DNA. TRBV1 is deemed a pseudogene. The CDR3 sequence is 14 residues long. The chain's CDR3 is CTRRASGRTDTQYF. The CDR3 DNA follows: TGCACCAGAAGAGCTAGCGGGAGAACAGATACGCAGTATTTT.

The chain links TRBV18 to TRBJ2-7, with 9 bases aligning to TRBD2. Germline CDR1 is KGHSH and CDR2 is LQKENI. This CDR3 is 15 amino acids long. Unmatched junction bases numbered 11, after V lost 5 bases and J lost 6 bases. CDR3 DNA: TGTGCCAGCTCAAAATTAAGCGGGGGGCAGACCGAGCAGTACTTC. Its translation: CASSKLSGGQTEQYF.

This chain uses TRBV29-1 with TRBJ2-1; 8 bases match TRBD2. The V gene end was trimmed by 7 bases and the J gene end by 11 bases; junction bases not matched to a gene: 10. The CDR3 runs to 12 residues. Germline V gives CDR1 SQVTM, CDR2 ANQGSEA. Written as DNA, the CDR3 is TGCAGCGGCGGCGAACTAGCGGTTCAGCAGTTCTTC. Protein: CSGGELAVQQFF.

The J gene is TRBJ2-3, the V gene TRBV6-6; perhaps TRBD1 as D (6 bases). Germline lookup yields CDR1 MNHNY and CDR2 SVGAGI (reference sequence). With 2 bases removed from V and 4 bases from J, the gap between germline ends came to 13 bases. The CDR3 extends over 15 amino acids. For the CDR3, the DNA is TGTGCCAGCAGTTACAGGGGGTTCGGATCAGATACGCAGTATTTT. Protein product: CASSYRGFGSDTQYF.

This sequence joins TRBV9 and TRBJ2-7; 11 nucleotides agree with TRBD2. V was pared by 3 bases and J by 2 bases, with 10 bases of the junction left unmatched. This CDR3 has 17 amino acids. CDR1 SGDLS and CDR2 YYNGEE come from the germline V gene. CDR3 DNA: TGTGCCAGCAGCGAAAGAACTAGCGGGGGCCTGCCCTACGAGCAGTACTTC. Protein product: CASSERTSGGLPYEQYF.